The table lists the clone carrying this T cell receptor (beta chain) with many counts. Lactation, pregnancy, other autoimmune disease or uncontrolled infection excluded patients. For the diagnoses, clinical symptoms, serum thyroxine and TRAb, thyroid ultrasound and orbital computed tomography were used. Fresh peripheral blood, 7.5 to 10 ml, was the source of the PBMCs. This CDR3 contains 14 residues. CDR1 SGDLS and CDR2 YYNGEE come from the germline V gene. The ends were cut back, 0 bases at V and 4 bases at J, with 8 bases in the middle. TCR beta CDR3 region amplification was performed from RNA transcripts. The HTBI primer set drove a first-round RT-PCR of the TCR CDR3. TCRdb passed the multiplex PCR reads through MiXCR, listing each CDR3 protein once. Altogether about 270,000 distinct CDR3 sequences are present, 25% to 30% being singletons, with the ten largest covering around 28%. The data were taken from a study of T cells in Graves' hyperthyroidism and ophthalmopathy.

V is TRBV9 and J is TRBJ1-3, with D unclear. This receptor was taken from a man in his forties with Graves' hyperthyroidism that later progressed to Graves' ophthalmopathy. The source material was blood. CDR3: CASSVGPSGNTIYF. CDR3 nucleotides: TGTGCCAGCAGCGTAGGACCCTCGGGAAACACCATATATTTT.